Presented here are 22 T cell receptor beta chains from one specimen sequenced in a study of CD8 T cells in Susac syndrome. RNA amounts of about 0.5 to 1 ug underwent reverse transcription with random hexamers. TCRdb recomputed calls from the immunoSEQ multiplex PCR reads with MiXCR, one row per CDR3 protein. The data show approximately 100,000 distinct CDR3 sequences, around nine tenths seen once. The source material was CD4+ T cells from PBMCs. The origin of the receptors is a human donor in good health.

The chain couples TRBV12-3 or TRBV12-4 to TRBJ1-2; D is unresolved. This CDR3 is 11 amino acids long. V shed 5 bases and J shed 8 bases, with 9 bases lying between them. CDR3 residues: CASSDPGGYTF. In DNA, the CDR3 is TGTGCCAGCAGTGACCCGGGGGGCTACACCTTC.

The gene calls are TRBV7-9 and TRBJ2-5; the D gene is possibly TRBD1 (6 bases). Germline lookup yields CDR1 SEHNR and CDR2 FQNEAQ (reference sequence). Trimming left V 5 bases short and J 1 base short, with 11 bases between. CDR3 length: 14 amino acids. As DNA, the CDR3 is TGTGCCAGCAGCCACCCAGGGGCCCAAGAGACCCAGTACTTC. As protein: CASSHPGAQETQYF.

In its sample, this clonotype was seen a few times. The rearrangement links TRBV7-2 to TRBJ2-1; D may be TRBD2 (6 bases). The V and J ends lost 0 bases and 6 bases respectively, with 9 bases between them. CDR1 SGHTA and CDR2 FQGNSA come from the germline V gene. This CDR3 comprises 14 residues. The CDR3 DNA sequence: TGTGCCAGCAGCTTAGCGGGACTTGGCAATGAGCAGTTCTTC. This gives the protein CASSLAGLGNEQFF.

This clonotype was observed a few times. The V call is TRBV6-2 or TRBV6-3, the J call TRBJ1-1; no clear D. Trimming cost V 0 bases and J 3 bases, with 8 bases left between them. Germline V lookup: CDR1 MNHEY, CDR2 SVGEGT. The length of the CDR3 is 14 residues. DNA for the CDR3: TGTGCCAGCAGTTACTCGGGCGGATACACTGAAGCTTTCTTT. Translated, it gives CASSYSGGYTEAFF.

CDR3 sequence: CASSRTGGQPQHF. CDR3 nucleotides: TGTGCCAGCAGCCGGACAGGGGGCCAGCCCCAGCATTTT. V is TRBV7-2 and J is TRBJ1-5; the match to TRBD1 covers 11 bases. V shed 5 bases and J 7 bases; nucleotides not matched to a gene: 1. This CDR3 comprises 13 residues. From germline, CDR1 is SGHTA and CDR2 FQGNSA. Using reference TRBV7-2 and TRBJ1-5 for the parts outside the CDR3, the full variable domain is GAGVSQSPSNKVTEKGKDVELRCDPISGHTALYWYRQSLGQGLEFLIYFQGNSAPDKSGLPSDRFSAERTGGSVSTLTIQRTQQEDSAVYLCASSRTGGQPQHFGDGTRLSIL.

This chain uses TRBV11-2 with TRBJ2-2; TRBD1 aligns across 10 bases. This CDR3 region has 16 residues. The V segment lost 5 bases and the J segment 7 bases; nucleotides outside the gene matches: 10. Germline V gives CDR1 SGHAT, CDR2 FQNNGV. The CDR3 bases are TGTGCCAGCAGCGGCCGACAGGGGGCGCTTCTCGGGGAGCTGTTTTTT. As protein: CASSGRQGALLGELFF.

This sequence joins TRBV15 and TRBJ2-5; 8 bases are a match to TRBD1. V was pared by 7 bases and J by 4 bases, with 14 bases of the junction left unmatched. Per the germline V gene, CDR1 is LNHNV and CDR2 is YYDKDF (reference sequence). The CDR3 totals 16 residues. The chain's CDR3 is CATTPATGQGLETQYF. The CDR3 DNA reads TGTGCCACCACCCCAGCCACCGGACAGGGCCTAGAGACCCAGTACTTC. Complete variable domain (other parts from reference TRBV15 and TRBJ2-5): DAMVIQNPRYQVTQFGKPVTLSCSQTLNHNVMYWYQQKSSQAPKLLFHYYDKDFNNEADTPDNFQSRRPNTSFCFLDIRSPGLGDTAMYLCATTPATGQGLETQYFGPGTRLLVL.

The V call is TRBV7-8, the J call TRBJ2-4; weak D call: TRBD2 (7 bases). Trimming removed 8 bases from V and 1 base from J, with 9 bases in between. Germline CDR1 SGHVS, CDR2 FQNEAQ. The CDR3 runs to 13 residues. The CDR3 spells CASGGAAKNIQYF. As DNA, the CDR3 is TGTGCCAGCGGGGGGGCGGCCAAAAACATTCAGTACTTC.

The chain has TRBV3-1 and TRBJ2-7, with TRBD2 matching 9 bases. The CDR3 has 16 amino acids. Per germline, CDR1 LGHDT and CDR2 YNNKEL (reference sequence). Trimming cost V 0 bases and J 4 bases; bases outside gene matches: 7. The CDR3 DNA reads as TGTGCCAGCAGCCAAGAAGCGGGAGGACTAGTGTACGAGCAGTACTTC. It specifies CASSQEAGGLVYEQYF.

CDR3: CASSQEAGQGIGEAFF. The CDR3 nucleotides read TGCGCCAGCAGCCAAGAGGCCGGGCAGGGTATCGGTGAAGCTTTCTTT. The chain uses TRBV4-3 and TRBJ1-1; maybe TRBD1 (5 bases). The V end was cut by 0 bases, the J end by 7 bases, with 18 bases between. The CDR3 contains 16 residues. Germline lookup yields CDR1 LGHNA and CDR2 YSLEER.

The chain joins TRBV29-1 to TRBJ1-6; no clear D gene. Trimming removed 4 bases from V and 8 bases from J, with 12 bases in between. The CDR3 loop spans 13 amino acids. The V gene's germline CDR1 is SQVTM and CDR2 ANQGSEA. The CDR3 is CSVVAAADSPLHF. The DNA of the CDR3 is TGCAGCGTTGTCGCCGCAGCTGATTCACCCCTCCACTTT.

The chain joins TRBV11-2 to TRBJ1-2, with a possible D match to TRBD1 (5 bases). V was clipped by 5 bases and J by 2 bases, with 15 bases between them. Germline V lookup: CDR1 SGHAT, CDR2 FQNNGV. The CDR3 totals 15 residues. CDR3 coding DNA: TGTGCCAGCAGCGCAAACCCGACAGAGAACTATGGCTACACCTTC. This gives the protein CASSANPTENYGYTF.

The rearrangement uses TRBV9 and TRBJ2-2; unclear D gene. Trimming stripped 5 bases from V and 4 bases from J, with 12 bases between. CDR1 is SGDLS and CDR2 is YYNGEE in the germline V gene. CDR3 size: 14 residues. CDR3 protein: CASRRPGLTGELFF. The CDR3 coding sequence is TGTGCCAGCAGGCGACCGGGTCTCACCGGGGAGCTGTTTTTT. Variable domain in full (rest from reference TRBV9 and TRBJ2-2): DSGVTQTPKHLITATGQRVTLRCSPRSGDLSVYWYQQSLDQGLQFLIQYYNGEERAKGNILERFSAQQFPDLHSELNLSSLELGDSALYFCASRRPGLTGELFFGEGSRLTVL.

The V and J genes are TRBV13 and TRBJ1-2, with D perhaps TRBD1 (5 bases). Germline V gene data show CDR1 as PRHDT and CDR2 as FYEKMQ (reference sequence). The V gene lost 5 bases and the J gene lost 4 bases, with 17 bases spanning the gap. The CDR3 covers 15 residues. This CDR3 reads CASSPRVGRTYGYTF. The CDR3 coding sequence is TGTGCCAGCAGCCCTAGGGTGGGGCGGACCTATGGCTACACCTTC. Together with reference TRBV13 and TRBJ1-2, the CDR3 gives the full variable domain: AAGVIQSPRHLIKEKRETATLKCYPIPRHDTVYWYQQGPGQDPQFLISFYEKMQSDKGSIPDRFSAQQFSDYHSELNMSSLELGDSALYFCASSPRVGRTYGYTFGSGTRLTVV.

This clonotype has just one count. The chain carries TRBV30 and TRBJ1-2; 8 bases agree with TRBD1. The germline gives CDR1 GTSNPN, CDR2 SVGIG (reference sequence). The junction had 5 bases not matched to a gene; V was cut back by 2 bases and J by 3 bases. This CDR3 is built from 14 residues. The CDR3 DNA is TGTGCCTGGAGTTCGAGACAGGGGTACTATGGCTACACCTTC. It is translated as CAWSSRQGYYGYTF.

The rearrangement uses TRBV5-1 and TRBJ1-1; perhaps TRBD1 as D (6 bases). Trimming stripped 0 bases from V and 4 bases from J, with 10 bases between. This CDR3 contains 14 residues. Germline V CDR1 and CDR2: SGHRS, YFSETQ. CDR3 sequence reads: CASSLAGGATEAFF. The CDR3 bases are TGCGCCAGCAGCTTGGCTGGGGGGGCCACTGAAGCTTTCTTT.

The V gene is TRBV7-2, the J gene TRBJ1-2, with unresolved D. Looked up from germline, CDR1 is SGHTA and CDR2 is FQGNSA. CDR3 length equals 15 residues. V was trimmed by 1 base and J by 0 bases, leaving 9 bases between them. CDR3 DNA: TGTGCCAGCAGCTTAGAACGACTGGCTAACTATGGCTACACCTTC. The encoded protein is CASSLERLANYGYTF.

The CDR3 sequence: CAAGFYGYTF. CDR3 DNA: TGTGCCGCGGGATTCTATGGCTACACCTTC. The V and J genes are TRBV30 and TRBJ1-2; D is unclear. With 8 bases removed from V and 4 bases from J, the gap between germline ends came to 8 bases. CDR3 size: 10 residues. Germline V gene lookup returns CDR1 GTSNPN and CDR2 SVGIG (reference sequence).

J is TRBJ2-3 and V is TRBV4-3; D might be TRBD1 or TRBD2, each matching 5 bases. V lost 0 bases and J 3 bases, leaving 7 bases between the germline ends. CDR1 and CDR2 (germline): LGHNA, YSLEER. The CDR3 is 14 amino acids. The DNA for the CDR3 is TGCGCCAGCAGCCAAGATGGGGGTACAGATACGCAGTATTTT. Its translation: CASSQDGGTDTQYF.

The chain has TRBV6-2 or TRBV6-3 and TRBJ1-6; TRBD1 matches at 9 bases. Trimming removed 6 bases from V and 9 bases from J; junction bases left unmatched: 3. This CDR3 is 13 amino acids long. Germline V CDR1 and CDR2: MNHEY, SVGEGT. The CDR3 here is CASRDRGGSPLHF. The CDR3 coding sequence is TGTGCCAGCAGGGACAGGGGCGGTTCACCCCTCCACTTT.

The V and J genes are TRBV4-3 and TRBJ2-5; no reliable D call. CDR3 length equals 16 residues. CDR1 and CDR2 (germline): LGHNA, YSLEER. The V end was cut by 0 bases, the J end by 0 bases, with 11 bases between. The CDR3 here is CASSQDVTRYQETQYF. Here the CDR3 DNA reads TGCGCCAGCAGCCAAGACGTGACAAGGTACCAAGAGACCCAGTACTTC.

J is TRBJ1-3 and V is TRBV12-3 or TRBV12-4, with 7 bases that match TRBD1. CDR3 length: 16 residues. Trimming took 5 bases from V and 3 from J; bases not matched to a gene: 10. The CDR3 DNA reads as TGTGCCAGCAGTCCAGGGGGGCAAGCAAGTGGAAACACCATATATTTT. Amino acid sequence: CASSPGGQASGNTIYF.